The rows below give T cell receptor beta chains drawn from one sample of a study of T cells in localized non-small cell lung cancer. Repertoires were generated with immunoSEQ multiplex PCR, while TCRdb's copy carries only in-frame clones and drops some. The profile covers more than 1,500 clones, with 20% to 25% appearing a single time and 26% taken by the ten largest. Sequencing was performed on normal lung tissue next to the tumor, taken before any cancer treatment. Source of these receptors: a woman aged 35 to 70 with stage I lung adenocarcinoma. Each CDR3 is given with its conserved first and last residue. The order of the fields is D gene, J gene, V gene, CDR3 DNA, CDR3 protein. A D gene is named only where the DNA matches it firmly.

d_call: .
j_call: TRBJ2-1
v_call: TRBV6-8
cdr3_nt: TGTGCCAGCAGAATTACCCAGGGTTCCCGAATTTACAATGAGCAGTTCTTC
cdr3_aa: CASRITQGSRIYNEQFF

d_call: TRBD1
j_call: TRBJ2-6
v_call: TRBV19
cdr3_nt: TGTGCCAGTAGTCCGCCGACAGGGGTAGGGGCCAACGTCCTGACTTTC
cdr3_aa: CASSPPTGVGANVLTF